These T cell receptor beta chains were read from a single sample in a study of blood T cells in healthy people across ages. TCRdb recomputed calls from the 5' RACE reads with MiXCR, one row per CDR3 protein. The sample includes about 1.5 million distinct CDR3 sequences, about 42% seen only once; the top ten take more than 4%. The sample taken for sequencing was blood. These receptors all come from a young woman in good health. CDR3s include the opening cysteine and the closing phenylalanine or tryptophan. A D gene is named only where the DNA matches it firmly. Size is stated for part of the rows, as once, few or many counts, or as a class when the clone is expanded.

v_gene	j_gene	abundance	d_gene	CDR3nt	CDR3aa
TRBV9	TRBJ2-3	few	.	TGTGCCAGCAGCGATAGCGGCTTCCCGGGGGATACGCAGTATTTT	CASSDSGFPGDTQYF
TRBV12-3/TRBV12-4	TRBJ2-1	.	TRBD2	TGTGCCAGCACCGAACTGGCGGGAGGTTACAATGAGCAGTTCTTC	CASTELAGGYNEQFF
TRBV7-2	TRBJ2-1	many	TRBD2	TGTGCCAGCAGCACAAGACTAGCGGGGTACAATGAGCAGTTCTTC	CASSTRLAGYNEQFF
TRBV7-9	TRBJ2-7	once	.	TGTGCCAGCAGCAGAATGACAGACTACGAGCAGTACTTC	CASSRMTDYEQYF
TRBV29-1	TRBJ2-3	.	TRBD2	TGCAGCGTTGATCTTGGTGGACTAGCGGGCACAGATACGCAGTATTTT	CSVDLGGLAGTDTQYF
TRBV27	TRBJ1-2	many	.	TGTGCCAGCAGTTTATCTAGTGGGAACTATGGCTACACCTTC	CASSLSSGNYGYTF
TRBV28	TRBJ2-7	.	.	TGTGCCAGCAGTTTATCCGCTTTCTACGAGCAGTACTTC	CASSLSAFYEQYF
TRBV6-4	TRBJ2-1	.	TRBD2	TGTGCCAGCAGTGACGGGGTAGCGGGTTACAATGAGCAGTTCTTC	CASSDGVAGYNEQFF
TRBV9	TRBJ2-3	.	TRBD2	TGTGCCAGCAGCGTAGCTAGCGGGGTTGGTGCTCGGGATACGCAGTATTTT	CASSVASGVGARDTQYF
TRBV20-1	TRBJ2-1	.	TRBD1	TGCAGTGCTAGGGGGACAGACTACAATGAGCAGTTCTTC	CSARGTDYNEQFF
TRBV10-3	TRBJ1-1	many	TRBD1	TGTGCCATCAGTGAGACAGGGGAGGCCACTGAAGCTTTCTTT	CAISETGEATEAFF
TRBV5-1	TRBJ2-7	few	.	TGCGCCAGCGCCGAGGGTCTCAACACTGGCGAGCAGTACTTC	CASAEGLNTGEQYF
TRBV6-2/TRBV6-3	TRBJ2-3	few	.	TGTGCCAGCGGCTCAATAAGCACGGGATCAGATACGCAGTATTTT	CASGSISTGSDTQYF
TRBV28	TRBJ2-7	many	.	TGTGCCAGCAGCTTACACAATGAGCAGTACTTC	CASSLHNEQYF
TRBV6-6	TRBJ2-3	.	.	TGTGCCAGCAGACTTACCGGGCCTACAACAGATACGCAGTATTTT	CASRLTGPTTDTQYF
TRBV4-1	TRBJ2-3	.	TRBD1	TGCGCCAGCAGCCAGAGGGACAGGGGGCGCCCAGATACGCAGTATTTT	CASSQRDRGRPDTQYF
TRBV7-2	TRBJ2-6	few	.	TGTGCCAGCAGGCGCGGGGTTTTGGGGGCCAACGTCCTGACTTTC	CASRRGVLGANVLTF
TRBV15	TRBJ1-2	few	.	TGTGCCACCAGCGTCGGGCGTAGAGACACTGGCACCTTC	CATSVGRRDTGTF
TRBV6-5	TRBJ1-2	.	.	TGTGCCAGCAGAAGGGACACTTACTATGGCTACACCTTC	CASRRDTYYGYTF
TRBV25-1	TRBJ1-4	few	.	TGTGCCAGCAGTGAACCGGGGAGGAAGCCGGGAAAACTGTTTTTT	CASSEPGRKPGKLFF
TRBV7-2	TRBJ2-1	few	.	TGTGCCAGCAGCTTAGAATTACTAAGCACCTACAATGAGCAGTTCTTC	CASSLELLSTYNEQFF
TRBV7-2	TRBJ2-1	.	.	TGTGCCAGCAGCTTCGGACAGCAAGAGACCCAGTTCTTC	CASSFGQQETQFF
TRBV7-9	TRBJ2-3	many	TRBD2	TGTGCCAGCAGCTCCAGAACTAGCGGGAGAACAGATACGCAGTATTTT	CASSSRTSGRTDTQYF
TRBV30	TRBJ2-3	.	TRBD2	TGTGCCTGGAGTAGCGGGGGGCCAGATACGCAGTATTTT	CAWSSGGPDTQYF
TRBV7-2	TRBJ2-3	.	TRBD2	TGTGCCAGCAGCTTAGTAGCAAGGCGGGGGGGCGCCCCAGATACGCAGTATTTT	CASSLVARRGGAPDTQYF
TRBV2	TRBJ2-3	few	.	TGTGCCAGCAGTGCAGGCAGGGCTGCAGATACGCAGTATTTT	CASSAGRAADTQYF
TRBV20-1	TRBJ2-1	.	.	TGCAGTGCTAGAGACGTATGGGATGAGCAGTTCTTC	CSARDVWDEQFF
TRBV12-3/TRBV12-4	TRBJ1-2	.	.	TGTGCCAGCAGTTTAGGGCCAGTCTCTAACTATGGCTACACCTTC	CASSLGPVSNYGYTF
TRBV7-2	TRBJ2-3	few	.	TGTGCCAGCAGCCCCCTGAGGGGGATCACAGATACGCAGTATTTT	CASSPLRGITDTQYF
TRBV4-3	TRBJ2-7	.	.	TGCGCCAGCGGCCAAGATGGCTCAGTCCCGTCCTACGAGCAGTACTTC	CASGQDGSVPSYEQYF
TRBV7-2	TRBJ2-4	few	.	TGTGCCAGCAGCTCGGCTGGAGACGATAAGCTCCAAAACATTCAGTACTTC	CASSSAGDDKLQNIQYF
TRBV6-6	TRBJ1-6	.	.	TGTGCCAGCAGTTACTCGATTCCGGGGGATAATTCACCCCTCCACTTT	CASSYSIPGDNSPLHF
TRBV24-1	TRBJ2-7	.	.	TGTGCCACCAGCCAGGGGATAAATGAGCAGTACTTC	CATSQGINEQYF
TRBV3-1	TRBJ1-5	.	.	TGTGCCAGCAGCCAAGGGGCAGGGACCAATCAGCCCCAGCATTTT	CASSQGAGTNQPQHF
TRBV9	TRBJ2-5	few	TRBD2	TGTGCCAGCAGCAAGACCACTAGCGGGAGGGCCAGGGCAGAGACCCAGTACTTC	CASSKTTSGRARAETQYF
TRBV6-6	TRBJ2-3	.	.	TGTGCCAGCAGTTACAACCAATTGACAGGTACGCAGTATTTT	CASSYNQLTGTQYF
TRBV30	TRBJ1-2	few	TRBD1	TGTGCCTGGAGCCTACAGGGGAATGTTGGCTACACCTTC	CAWSLQGNVGYTF
TRBV28	TRBJ1-1	few	.	TGTGCCAGCAGTCACAGGAGCCCCAACACTGAAGCTTTCTTT	CASSHRSPNTEAFF
TRBV7-8	TRBJ1-2	.	.	TGTGCCAGCAGCGCAATAACGGGGCACTATGGCTACACCTTC	CASSAITGHYGYTF
TRBV20-1	TRBJ2-1	few	TRBD2	TGCAGTGCTTGGGGGGGAGCGGTCAATGAGCAGTTCTTC	CSAWGGAVNEQFF
TRBV14	TRBJ2-6	.	.	TGTGCCAGCAGCCATATCAGGGCTGGGGCCAACGTCCTGACTTTC	CASSHIRAGANVLTF
TRBV29-1	TRBJ1-2	.	.	TGCAGCGTGGACGCTAACTATGGCTACACCTTC	CSVDANYGYTF
TRBV12-3/TRBV12-4	TRBJ1-2	.	TRBD1	TGTGCCAGCAGTTCCTTACTGGGACAGGGTCCCGGAGCTAACTATGGCTACACCTTC	CASSSLLGQGPGANYGYTF
TRBV24-1	TRBJ1-2	many	.	TGTGCCACCAGTGACCCATTCTTCGGGGGCTACACCTTC	CATSDPFFGGYTF
TRBV5-5	TRBJ1-2	few	.	TGTGCCAGCAGCTTGGCGGGTACGGTCGGCTACACCTTC	CASSLAGTVGYTF
TRBV4-2	TRBJ2-1	few	TRBD2	TGTGCCAGCAGCCTTCTATTCAAATTCCAAATCGGGGGAGGGCCAGAGGGTAATGAGCAGTTCTTC	CASSLLFKFQIGGGPEGNEQFF